A single sample gave rise to the 18 T cell receptor beta chains below, sequenced in a study of response to subunit inactivated influenza vaccine. A single record per CDR3 protein comes from TCRdb applying MiXCR to the RT-PCR reads. The data contain about 540,000 distinct CDR3 sequences, approximately 24% of them seen just once; the ten biggest clones take up 2.5% to 3.5%. These data also formed part of another study, on T cells expressing NK-cell markers. According to that study: As the method of synthesis, 5'RACE template switching with UMIs yielded TCR beta cDNA.

The sample was CD4+ T cells sorted from PBMCs, taken approximately 12 days after vaccination. These receptors all come from a man aged 45-60 years who received an inactivated influenza vaccine.

The gene calls are TRBV27 and TRBJ1-1; perhaps TRBD1 as D (5 bases). CDR1 is MNHEY and CDR2 is SMNVEV in the germline V gene (reference sequence). Trimming pared 0 bases from V and 5 bases from J, leaving 13 bases between. The length of the CDR3 is 15 residues. In DNA, the CDR3 is TGTGCCAGCAGTTTATCTCGGGGCGCGGTAACTGAAGCTTTCTTT. This translates into CASSLSRGAVTEAFF.

This sequence joins TRBV12-3 or TRBV12-4 and TRBJ2-1, with 7 bases that match TRBD1. The CDR3 covers 16 residues. The trim removed 4 bases at V and 3 bases at J, leaving 9 bases unmatched. The CDR3 protein is CASSSLRQGDYNEQFF. In nucleotides, the CDR3 is TGTGCCAGCAGTTCGCTGAGACAGGGTGACTACAATGAGCAGTTCTTC.

The chain is built from TRBV11-2 and TRBJ2-7, with D possibly TRBD1 on 6 matching bases. CDR1 and CDR2 from the germline V gene are SGHAT and FQNNGV. The CDR3 loop spans 14 amino acids. V was shortened by 2 bases and J by 3 bases, with 11 bases between the two germline ends. The CDR3 coding sequence is TGTGCCAGCAGCTTATCCCAGGGGATCTACGAGCAGTACTTC. Translated: CASSLSQGIYEQYF.

This clonotype has only a few counts. V and J are TRBV29-1 and TRBJ1-4, with a possible D match to TRBD1 (5 bases). Trimming shortened V by 5 bases and J by 8 bases, and 9 bases separated the two germline ends. CDR3 length: 11 residues. Germline loops: CDR1 SQVTM, CDR2 ANQGSEA. The CDR3 DNA is TGCAGCGTTATTCAGGGAGAAAAACTGTTTTTT. Its protein is CSVIQGEKLFF.

Many counts were recorded for this clonotype. The chain couples TRBV5-1 to TRBJ2-2; D is ambiguous. CDR1 and CDR2 from the germline V gene are SGHRS and YFSETQ. The V end was cut by 0 bases, the J end by 7 bases, with 10 bases between. This CDR3 contains 14 residues. The CDR3 loop is CASSLVQANGELFF. The CDR3 DNA is TGCGCCAGCAGCTTGGTCCAGGCGAACGGGGAGCTGTTTTTT.

This clonotype was counted at least ten times. The chain links TRBV29-1 to TRBJ1-4; 8 positions agree with TRBD1. CDR3 length: 12 amino acids. V shed 4 bases and J 6 bases; nucleotides not matched to a gene: 1. CDR1 SQVTM and CDR2 ANQGSEA come from the germline V gene. The CDR3 nucleotides are TGCAGCGTTGGGGACAGGCATGAAAAACTGTTTTTT. Its translation is CSVGDRHEKLFF.

J is TRBJ1-1 and V is TRBV6-6; perhaps TRBD1 as D (5 bases). Trimming took off 6 bases at V and 5 bases at J, with 13 bases between the two ends. The V gene's germline CDR1 is MNHNY and CDR2 SVGAGI (reference sequence). This CDR3 region has 13 residues. The CDR3 DNA follows: TGTGCCAGCAGAACAATGACAGTTACTGAAGCTTTCTTT. It translates to CASRTMTVTEAFF.

The chain employs TRBV5-6 and TRBJ2-7; weak D call: TRBD2 (5 bases). Trimming cost V 1 base and J 4 bases, with 9 bases left between them. CDR3 length: 13 residues. CDR1 and CDR2 from the germline V gene are SGHDT and YYEEEE. The CDR3 DNA follows: TGTGCCAGCAGCTTGCGAGGGTGGTACGAGCAGTACTTC. It yields the protein CASSLRGWYEQYF.

This clonotype was picked up many times. The V gene is TRBV29-1, the J gene TRBJ2-7, with D perhaps given as TRBD1 or TRBD2 (5 bases each). The V and J ends lost 4 bases and 3 bases respectively, with 19 bases between them. Per germline, CDR1 SQVTM and CDR2 ANQGSEA. The CDR3 is 15 residues long. In DNA, the CDR3 is TGCAGCGTTGGAAAGCTACTGGGACGGAGCTACGAGCAGTACTTC. Protein: CSVGKLLGRSYEQYF.

The V gene is TRBV5-1, the J gene TRBJ1-1, with D maybe TRBD1 (5 bases). CDR1 and CDR2 (germline): SGHRS, YFSETQ. The CDR3 spans 15 residues. Trimming took 4 bases from V and 3 from J, leaving 16 bases between them. The CDR3 DNA follows: TGCGCCAGCAGCCCGGTGGGGGTGGCGGACACTGAAGCTTTCTTT. Its protein product is CASSPVGVADTEAFF.

The J gene is TRBJ1-6, the V gene TRBV7-9; D not certain. V was clipped by 0 bases and J by 10 bases, with 13 bases between them. The CDR3 runs 15 residues. Per the germline V gene, CDR1 is SEHNR and CDR2 is FQNEAQ (reference sequence). CDR3: CASSLAAGWESPLHF. DNA for the CDR3: TGTGCCAGCAGCTTAGCCGCGGGTTGGGAATCACCCCTCCACTTT.

This clonotype was seen only a few times. This rearrangement joins TRBV12-3 or TRBV12-4 to TRBJ2-7, with TRBD1 matching over 7 bases. With V trimmed by 0 bases and J by 6 bases, 11 bases remained unmatched. The CDR3 runs to 16 residues. CDR3 in DNA: TGTGCCAGCAGTTTAGCGCTGGGGACAGTCTCTGGCGAGCAGTACTTC. It translates to CASSLALGTVSGEQYF.

V and J are TRBV11-1 and TRBJ2-1, with D unclear. The CDR3 sequence is 15 residues long. The V end lost 1 base, the J end lost 2 bases, and 9 bases lay between the germline ends. Germline V gene data show CDR1 as SGHAT and CDR2 as FQDESV (reference sequence). The CDR3 DNA reads as TGTGCCAGCAGCTTAGGAGTGACGACCTACAATGAGCAGTTCTTC. Protein: CASSLGVTTYNEQFF.

This rearrangement joins TRBV7-2 to TRBJ2-1, with 10 bases matching TRBD1. Germline assignment: CDR1 SGHTA and CDR2 FQGNSA. Trimming took 4 bases from V and 7 from J; bases not matched to a gene: 10. The CDR3 extends over 16 amino acids. The CDR3: CASSSAWTGGYNEQFF. As DNA, the CDR3 is TGTGCCAGCAGCTCCGCCTGGACAGGGGGGTATAATGAGCAGTTCTTC.

V usage is TRBV7-2 and J usage is TRBJ2-7; D not certain. The CDR3 runs 14 residues. V lost 2 bases and J lost 2, with 10 bases in between. Germline V gene lookup returns CDR1 SGHTA and CDR2 FQGNSA. The CDR3 nucleotides are TGTGCCAGCAGCTTATCGGCCGCGGCCTACGAGCAGTACTTC. Translation: CASSLSAAAYEQYF.

The rearrangement joins TRBV7-2 to TRBJ2-5; D may be TRBD1 (6 bases). V was pared by 5 bases and J by 1 base, with 11 bases between. Per germline, CDR1 SGHTA and CDR2 FQGNSA. CDR3 length equals 14 residues. The CDR3 loop is CASSTRTVQETQYF. For the CDR3, the DNA is TGTGCCAGCAGCACCCGGACAGTCCAAGAGACCCAGTACTTC.

This chain connects TRBV10-3 to TRBJ1-4; D is ambiguous. Germline V lookup: CDR1 ENHRY, CDR2 SYGVKD. The CDR3 totals 14 residues. Trimming took off 9 bases at V and 8 bases at J, with 19 bases between the two ends. Here the CDR3 reads CAMGPGMVREKLFF. The CDR3, as DNA: TGTGCCATGGGCCCTGGGATGGTTCGGGAAAAACTGTTTTTT.

This rearrangement joins TRBV29-1 to TRBJ2-7; 7 nucleotides line up with TRBD2. The ends lost 3 bases at V and 6 bases at J; junction bases unmatched: 5. This CDR3 spans 12 amino acids. Germline CDR1 and CDR2: SQVTM and ANQGSEA. CDR3 sequence: CSVDLGGREQYF. In DNA, the CDR3 is TGCAGCGTTGATCTGGGAGGGCGCGAGCAGTACTTC.